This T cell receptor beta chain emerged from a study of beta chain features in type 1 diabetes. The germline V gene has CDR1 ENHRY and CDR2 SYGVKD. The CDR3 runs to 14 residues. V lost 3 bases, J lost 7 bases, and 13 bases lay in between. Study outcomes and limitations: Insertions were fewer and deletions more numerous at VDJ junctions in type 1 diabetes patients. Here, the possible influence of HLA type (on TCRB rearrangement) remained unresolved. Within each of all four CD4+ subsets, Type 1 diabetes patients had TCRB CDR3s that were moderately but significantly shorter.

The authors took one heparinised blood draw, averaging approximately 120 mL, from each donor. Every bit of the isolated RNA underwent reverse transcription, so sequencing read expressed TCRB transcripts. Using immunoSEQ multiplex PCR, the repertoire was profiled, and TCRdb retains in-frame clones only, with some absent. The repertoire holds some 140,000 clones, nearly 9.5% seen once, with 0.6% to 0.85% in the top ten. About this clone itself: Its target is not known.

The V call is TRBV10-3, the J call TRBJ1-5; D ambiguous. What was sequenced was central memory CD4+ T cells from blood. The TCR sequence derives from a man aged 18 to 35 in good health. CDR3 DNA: TGTGCCATCAGTGAAAATTCCCGGGTGCAGCCCCAGCATTTT. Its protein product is CAISENSRVQPQHF.